This T cell receptor (beta chain) emerged from a study of blood T cell repertoires in COVID-19. About the research overall: COVID-19 samples, acute and convalescent, were from the United States, Italy and Spain. Sample material is recorded as cDNA or gDNA derived from T cells, B-cell-depleted T cells, or PBMCs.

Original processing methods: The authors estimated nucleated cell counts from reference gene primer amplification. Repertoires were generated with immunoSEQ multiplex PCR, while TCRdb's copy carries only in-frame clones and drops some. The V and J calls and clone size were taken over from that table, and D and trimming were inferred from the DNA. The table lists some 490,000 clones, about nine tenths of them singletons. CDR1 and CDR2 (germline): MDHEN, SYDVKM. The CDR3 is 13 amino acids. After removal of 1 base from V and 10 bases from J, the junction contained 6 bases not matched to a gene. The receptor was derived from a woman aged 60-75 years who had recovered from COVID-19. The material sequenced was PBMCs or T cells enriched from blood (not recorded which). The chain employs TRBV28 and TRBJ1-2; 7 bases agree with TRBD1. The CDR3 nucleotides read TGTGCCAGCAGTTTATTCCGGACAGGAGACTACACCTTC. Its translation: CASSLFRTGDYTF.